The text below deals with one T cell receptor beta chain. The repertoire was sequenced with immunoSEQ multiplex PCR; TCRdb's copy has only in-frame clones and lacks some. The repertoire holds roughly 220,000 clones, with about 83% as singletons. The data are from a study of blood T cell repertoires in COVID-19. The CDR3 is 13 residues long. The V and J ends lost 3 bases and 0 bases respectively, with 8 bases between them. In germline, CDR1 is DFQATT, CDR2 SNEGSKA (reference sequence). This chain uses TRBV20-1 with TRBJ2-5; TRBD2 might be the D (5 bases). The TCR was taken from a woman aged 35 to 49 who had recovered from COVID-19. Sequenced: PBMCs or T cells enriched from blood (not recorded which). The CDR3 sequence: CSASTGYQETQYF. The CDR3, as DNA: TGCAGTGCTAGTACGGGGTACCAAGAGACCCAGTACTTC.